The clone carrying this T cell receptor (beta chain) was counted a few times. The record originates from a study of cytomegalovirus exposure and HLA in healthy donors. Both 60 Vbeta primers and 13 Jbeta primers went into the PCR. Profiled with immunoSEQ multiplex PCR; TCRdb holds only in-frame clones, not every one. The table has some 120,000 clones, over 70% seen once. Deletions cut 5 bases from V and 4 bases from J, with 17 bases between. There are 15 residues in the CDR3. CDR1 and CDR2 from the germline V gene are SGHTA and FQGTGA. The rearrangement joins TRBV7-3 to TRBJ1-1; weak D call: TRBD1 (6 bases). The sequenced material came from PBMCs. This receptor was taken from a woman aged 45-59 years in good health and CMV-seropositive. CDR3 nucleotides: TGTGCCAGCAGCCGGACGACAGGATTGGGCACTGAAGCTTTCTTT. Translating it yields CASSRTTGLGTEAFF.